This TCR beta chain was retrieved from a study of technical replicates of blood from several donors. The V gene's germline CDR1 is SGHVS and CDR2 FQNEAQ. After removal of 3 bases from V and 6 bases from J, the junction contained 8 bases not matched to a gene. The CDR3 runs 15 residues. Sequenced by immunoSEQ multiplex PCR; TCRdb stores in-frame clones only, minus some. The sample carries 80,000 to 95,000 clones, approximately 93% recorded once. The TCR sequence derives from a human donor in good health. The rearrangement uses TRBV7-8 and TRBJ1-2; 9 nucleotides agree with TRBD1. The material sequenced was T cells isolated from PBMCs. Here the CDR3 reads CASSFYDRGKDGYTF. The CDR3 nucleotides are TGTGCCAGCAGCTTTTATGACAGGGGGAAGGATGGCTACACCTTC.